What follows are 3 T cell receptor beta chains derived from one specimen sequenced in a study of T cells in localized non-small cell lung cancer. TCRdb's table, derived via immunoSEQ multiplex PCR, lists solely in-frame clones and lacks some. This repertoire shows about 91,000 clones, roughly 87% found once; its top ten account for roughly 15%. This specimen was peripheral blood, taken before any cancer treatment. Source of these receptors: a man aged 40 to 75 with stage I squamous cell lung carcinoma.

The chain is built from TRBV5-1 and TRBJ2-7; 8 bases are a match to TRBD1. CDR3 length: 16 amino acids. Per germline, CDR1 SGHRS and CDR2 YFSETQ. Trimming cost V 4 bases and J 3 bases; bases outside gene matches: 12. The CDR3 DNA is TGCGCCAGCAGCCCCCGGTTCCAGGGGGCCAGCTACGAGCAGTACTTC. Its translation is CASSPRFQGASYEQYF.

The chain has TRBV5-5 and TRBJ1-6, with D possibly TRBD1 on 6 matching bases. Germline loops: CDR1 SGHKS, CDR2 YYEKEE (reference sequence). Trimming took off 4 bases at V and 0 bases at J, with 17 bases between the two ends. This CDR3 has 18 amino acids. The CDR3 DNA reads as TGTGCCAGCAGCCCTCAAGGGGACAAGAGCTCCTATAATTCACCCCTCCACTTT. Translation gives CASSPQGDKSSYNSPLHF.

The chain couples TRBV15 to TRBJ1-2; 8 positions match TRBD1. Germline V gene data show CDR1 as LNHNV and CDR2 as YYDKDF (reference sequence). Germline trimming cut 0 bases from V and 5 bases from J; bases unmatched to any gene: 8. The CDR3 spans 16 residues. The CDR3 loop is CATSRDLNDRGYGYTF. Written as DNA, the CDR3 is TGTGCCACCAGCAGAGATCTAAACGACAGGGGATATGGCTACACCTTC.